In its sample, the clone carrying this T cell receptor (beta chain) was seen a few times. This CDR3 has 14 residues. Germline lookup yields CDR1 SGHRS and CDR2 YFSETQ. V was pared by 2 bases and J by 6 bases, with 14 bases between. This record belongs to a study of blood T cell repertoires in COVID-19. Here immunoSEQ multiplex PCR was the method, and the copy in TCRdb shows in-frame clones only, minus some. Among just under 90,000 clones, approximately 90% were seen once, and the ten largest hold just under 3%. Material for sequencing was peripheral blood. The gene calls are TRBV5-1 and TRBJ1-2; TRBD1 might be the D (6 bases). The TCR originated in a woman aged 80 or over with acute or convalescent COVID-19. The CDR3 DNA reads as TGCGCCAGCAGCTTATTAGGGGGTGGCAATGGCTACACCTTC. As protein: CASSLLGGGNGYTF.